This TCR beta chain was retrieved from a study of T cell responses to AZD1222 COVID-19 vaccine. Study-wide findings and caveats: Following two doses of AZD1222, Spike-specific TCR breadth and depth rose. Scientists sampled the repertoires only once the peak T cell response had passed.

TCRdb keeps only in-frame clones here, not all; method: immunoSEQ multiplex PCR. Counted here are under 150,000 clones, 75% to 90% occurring once; the ten biggest clones make up 1.5% to 2%. The V and J ends lost 5 bases and 4 bases, in that order; junction bases with no gene match: 2. This CDR3 region has 12 residues. From germline, CDR1 is SGHRS and CDR2 YFSETQ. Remarks on this clone: Its antigen is as yet unknown.

This rearrangement joins TRBV5-1 to TRBJ2-5, with TRBD2 matching over 7 bases. The sequencing used peripheral blood, collected 28 days after the second AZD1222 dose. The TCR originated in an adult who received the AZD1222 COVID-19 vaccine. The CDR3 loop reads CASRLARETQYF. CDR3 in DNA: TGCGCCAGCAGACTAGCGAGAGAGACCCAGTACTTC.